The 19 T cell receptor beta chains below come from one sample, sequenced in a study of control samples from healthy donors and cancer patients. Repertoires were generated with immunoSEQ multiplex PCR, while TCRdb's copy carries only in-frame clones and drops some. Of 170,000 or so clones detected, approximately 94% appear once; the ten largest clones hold 8.5%. The specimen sequenced was blood. The receptors stem from a woman aged 40 to 50 in good health.

The chain is built from TRBV4-1 and TRBJ2-7; 7 nucleotides line up with TRBD2. Looked up from germline, CDR1 is MGHRA and CDR2 is YSYEKL. This CDR3 spans 17 amino acids. Losses at the gene ends were 4 bases for V and 5 bases for J; bases not matched to a gene: 17. CDR3 DNA sequence: TGCGCCAGCAGCCGAGAAGGTGGTGGCGGGAGAATAGACGAGCAGTACTTC. It translates to CASSREGGGGRIDEQYF.

The gene calls are TRBV4-3 and TRBJ2-5; D is unresolved. The CDR3 runs 14 residues. With 1 base removed from V and 3 bases from J, the gap between germline ends came to 9 bases. Germline assignment: CDR1 LGHNA and CDR2 YSLEER. The CDR3 bases are TGCGCCAGCAGCCAAGTAGGGCAAAAAGAGACCCAGTACTTC. This sequence encodes CASSQVGQKETQYF.

V gene TRBV7-8 combines with J gene TRBJ1-2; TRBD1 aligns across 7 bases. Trimming took 2 bases from V and 5 from J; bases not matched to a gene: 11. This CDR3 is 16 amino acids long. Germline V lookup: CDR1 SGHVS, CDR2 FQNEAQ. CDR3 in amino acids: CASSLPPGQPSYGYTF. The CDR3 bases are TGTGCCAGCAGCTTACCTCCGGGACAGCCAAGTTATGGCTACACCTTC. Drawing the rest from reference TRBV7-8 and TRBJ1-2, the complete variable domain is GAGVSQSPRYKVAKRGQDVALRCDPISGHVSLFWYQQALGQGPEFLTYFQNEAQLDKSGLPSDRFFAERPEGSVSTLKIQRTQQEDSAVYLCASSLPPGQPSYGYTFGSGTRLTVV.

J is TRBJ1-1 and V is TRBV18; a weak D match, TRBD1 (5 bases). V gave up 5 bases and J gave up 0 bases, with 10 bases separating them. This CDR3 contains 14 residues. Germline V gene sequence: CDR1 KGHSH, CDR2 LQKENI. CDR3 coding DNA: TGTGCCAGCTCAGCGACAGAGATGAACACTGAAGCTTTCTTT. Protein: CASSATEMNTEAFF.

Concerning this clone itself: The junction departs from germline at one end; a sequencing error may be responsible. The chain couples TRBV19 to TRBJ2-7; 7 bases align to TRBD1. The germline gives CDR1 LNHDA, CDR2 SQIVND (reference sequence). The CDR3 contains 15 residues. The CDR3 DNA sequence: TGTGCCAGTAGTATTGGCTCAGGGACAGCCTACGGGCAGTACTTC. Residues: CASSIGSGTAYGQYF.

The rearrangement joins TRBV7-9 to TRBJ2-3; D is undetermined. The CDR3 totals 13 residues. Trimming left V 5 bases short and J 6 bases short, with 12 bases between. CDR1 is SEHNR, CDR2 FQNEAQ, per germline (reference sequence). CDR3 in DNA: TGTGCCAGCAGCCTAGTTCACGGGGATACGCAGTATTTT. Its translation: CASSLVHGDTQYF.

This chain joins TRBV18 and TRBJ1-1; no reliable D call. Trimming pared 0 bases from V and 6 bases from J, leaving 8 bases between. The CDR3 totals 13 residues. CDR1 and CDR2 (germline): KGHSH, LQKENI. DNA of the CDR3: TGTGCCAGCTCACCACCTGGGCCTGCTGAAGCTTTCTTT. It yields the protein CASSPPGPAEAFF.

The genes are TRBV2 and TRBJ1-1, with TRBD1 identical over 8 bases. The CDR3 length is 18 residues. The V and J ends lost 2 bases and 0 bases, in that order; junction bases with no gene match: 11. CDR1 is SNHLY, CDR2 FYNNEI, per germline. CDR3 region: CASSEPRQGINLNTEAFF. Here the CDR3 DNA reads TGTGCCAGCAGTGAACCAAGACAGGGGATCAACTTGAACACTGAAGCTTTCTTT. Using reference TRBV2 and TRBJ1-1 for the parts outside the CDR3, the full variable domain is EPEVTQTPSHQVTQMGQEVILRCVPISNHLYFYWYRQILGQKVEFLVSFYNNEISEKSEIFDDQFSVERPDGSNFTLKIRSTKLEDSAMYFCASSEPRQGINLNTEAFFGQGTRLTVV.

V and J are TRBV19 and TRBJ1-5, with a weak D call TRBD1 (5 bases). Germline V CDR1 and CDR2: LNHDA, SQIVND (reference sequence). CDR3 size: 13 residues. Trimming cost V 3 bases and J 6 bases, with 9 bases left between them. In DNA form, the CDR3 reads TGTGCCAGTAGTATGACGACAGTTCAGCCCCAGCATTTT. This translates into CASSMTTVQPQHF. Together with reference TRBV19 and TRBJ1-5, the CDR3 gives the full variable domain: DGGITQSPKYLFRKEGQNVTLSCEQNLNHDAMYWYRQDPGQGLRLIYYSQIVNDFQKGDIAEGYSVSREKKESFPLTVTSAQKNPTAFYLCASSMTTVQPQHFGDGTRLSIL.

Points on this clone: The same CDR3 arises from other DNA sequences in this sample as well. The chain employs TRBV7-9 and TRBJ1-1; no clear D. CDR1 and CDR2 (germline): SEHNR, FQNEAQ (reference sequence). V was trimmed by 0 bases and J by 11 bases, leaving 22 bases between them. This CDR3 has 16 residues. CDR3 in DNA: TGTGCCAGCAGCTTAGCCCCCCGGCGCGGCTCTATTCCGGCTTTCTTT. Translation gives CASSLAPRRGSIPAFF. Combining the CDR3 with reference TRBV7-9 and TRBJ1-1 gives the whole variable domain DTGVSQNPRHKITKRGQNVTFRCDPISEHNRLYWYRQTLGQGPEFLTYFQNEAQLEKSRLLSDRFSAERPKGSFSTLEIQRTEQGDSAMYLCASSLAPRRGSIPAFFGQGTRLTVV.

This chain joins TRBV5-1 and TRBJ1-4; D call uncertain. Germline V gene sequence: CDR1 SGHRS, CDR2 YFSETQ. CDR3 length: 16 residues. Trimming pared 0 bases from V and 2 bases from J, leaving 11 bases between. The CDR3 sequence: CASSLDGRSTNEKLFF. The CDR3 bases are TGCGCCAGCAGCTTGGATGGCAGATCTACTAATGAAAAACTGTTTTTT.

J is TRBJ1-1 and V is TRBV20-1; a weak D match, TRBD1 (6 bases). Germline CDR1 reads DFQATT; CDR2 reads SNEGSKA (reference sequence). Trimming took off 3 bases at V and 4 bases at J, with 15 bases between the two ends. CDR3 length equals 14 residues. CDR3 sequence: CSASEQGRTTEAFF. The CDR3 DNA follows: TGCAGTGCTAGTGAACAGGGACGGACCACTGAAGCTTTCTTT.

This clone was recorded a few times. CDR3: CAISERGLNTEAFF. The CDR3 nucleotides are TGTGCCATCAGTGAGAGGGGACTGAACACTGAAGCTTTCTTT. The V call is TRBV10-3, the J call TRBJ1-1, with D possibly being TRBD1 (5 bases). This CDR3 contains 14 residues. V lost 2 bases and J lost 0, with 7 bases in between. Germline assignment: CDR1 ENHRY and CDR2 SYGVKD.

The chain is built from TRBV11-2 and TRBJ1-6; 8 bases fit TRBD1. The CDR3 has 14 amino acids. The J segment lost 6 bases and the V segment lost 2 bases, leaving 0 bases of the junction unmatched. The V gene's germline CDR1 is SGHAT and CDR2 FQNNGV. CDR3 DNA: TGTGCCAGCAGCTTACAGGGGGCTAATTCACCCCTCCACTTT. This codes for CASSLQGANSPLHF.

The genes are TRBV27 and TRBJ1-2; D is perhaps TRBD1 (6 bases). Trimming took off 8 bases at V and 4 bases at J, with 17 bases between the two ends. Germline CDR1 is MNHEY and CDR2 is SMNVEV (reference sequence). CDR3 size: 14 residues. The CDR3 here is CASGSGGRVYGYTF. The CDR3 nucleotides read TGTGCCAGCGGCTCGGGGGGCAGGGTCTATGGCTACACCTTC.

This clone has only one observation. CDR3 sequence: CASSARDRGLGGYTF. The CDR3 bases are TGTGCCAGCAGCGCCAGGGACAGGGGCCTAGGTGGCTACACCTTC. This chain connects TRBV7-3 to TRBJ1-2, with 10 bases that match TRBD1. The V segment lost 5 bases and the J segment 7 bases; nucleotides outside the gene matches: 10. CDR3 size: 15 residues. Germline CDR1 and CDR2: SGHTA and FQGTGA.

As DNA, the CDR3 is TGTGCCAGCTCACCACCTGGGACAGGGTCGTCGTACGAGCAGTACTTC. Translating it yields CASSPPGTGSSYEQYF. This chain links TRBV18 with TRBJ2-7, with TRBD1 matching over 9 bases. Trimming at V came to 0 bases and at J to 4 bases, leaving 7 bases not matched to a gene. Germline V gives CDR1 KGHSH, CDR2 LQKENI. The CDR3 has 16 amino acids.

This clone was counted a single time. The chain employs TRBV19 and TRBJ1-4; D call uncertain. Trimming pared 6 bases from V and 0 bases from J, leaving 11 bases between. The CDR3 has 15 amino acids. Germline CDR1 is LNHDA and CDR2 is SQIVND (reference sequence). In DNA form, the CDR3 reads TGTGCCAGTAGGCCCGACGTTACAACTAATGAAAAACTGTTTTTT. It encodes CASRPDVTTNEKLFF.

The chain links TRBV3-1 (or the pseudogene TRBV3-2) to TRBJ2-1, with D unclear. This CDR3 has 12 residues. The germline CDR1 and CDR2 sequences are LGHDT and YNNKEL (reference sequence). The ends were cut back, 2 bases at V and 5 bases at J, with 4 bases in the middle. The CDR3 region is CASSQRNNEQFF. The CDR3 DNA sequence: TGTGCCAGCAGCCAAAGAAACAATGAGCAGTTCTTC.